This entry is about one T cell receptor beta chain. The antigen is unknown. These data come from a study of T cell repertoires in cytomegalovirus infection. Study-level information: Both CMV infection and a matching HLA type were indicated by public TCR beta signatures.

This CDR3 comprises 15 residues. V lost 6 bases, J lost 1 base, and 13 bases lay in between. TCRdb processed the reads anew with MiXCR; each CDR3 protein has one entry. This table has 150,000 to 200,000 distinct CDR3 sequences, approximately 20% appearing once. Study results and caveats: Cumulative frequency (of public TCR beta family members) identified carriers of CMV plus the relevant HLA.

The sample taken for sequencing was PBMCs. The V gene is TRBV12-3 or TRBV12-4, the J gene TRBJ1-3; D might be TRBD1 (6 bases). This clonotype was sampled from a human donor in good health (CMV status not recorded). Some clones in this sample may be carry-over from other donors' samples. The CDR3 spells CASRTDRPSGNTIYF. CDR3 nucleotide sequence: TGTGCCAGCAGAACCGACAGGCCATCTGGAAACACCATATATTTT.